The present entry profiles one T cell receptor (beta chain) with its context. This sample is drawn from a study of T cell changes during pregnancy in multiple sclerosis. Some clones are missing from TCRdb's copy, which holds only in-frame ones; the method was immunoSEQ multiplex PCR. The top ten hold approximately 2% of the sample, which has 91,000 or so clones, approximately 92% seen once. Trimming at V came to 4 bases and at J to 6 bases, leaving 9 bases not matched to a gene. The length of the CDR3 is 15 residues. The germline gives CDR1 WNHNN, CDR2 SYGVQD (reference sequence). The source material was peripheral blood, sampled after pregnancy. This receptor was obtained from a female donor with multiple sclerosis, enrolled in a pregnancy study. The rearrangement links TRBV10-1 to TRBJ2-7, with 10 bases that match TRBD1. CDR3 in amino acids: CASSGPGRDRGEQYF. DNA of the CDR3: TGCGCCAGCAGTGGACCTGGGAGGGACAGGGGCGAGCAGTACTTC.